This TCR beta chain was observed in a study of T-cell reconstitution after alpha-beta-depleted transplantation in children. Study results and limitations: In patients about two months after transplant, alpha-beta T cells reportedly arose from several hundred expanded graft clones.

The library targeted TCRbeta and was prepared with unique molecular identifiers. TCRdb independently ran MiXCR on the PCR reads; one entry per CDR3 protein. The sample shows under 300,000 distinct CDR3 sequences, under 14% of them seen only once. Germline V gene data show CDR1 as SGHTA and CDR2 as FQGNSA. This CDR3 has 16 amino acids. To note about this clonotype: Antigen: not known. This may come from a read error, since a much larger clone is one base off.

The material was peripheral blood, obtained 180 days after TCRalphabeta/CD19-depleted stem cell transplant. This sequence originates from a male patient under 10 years old who had a stem cell transplant for chronic granulomatous disease, so the T cells may come from the graft donor. The rearrangement links TRBV7-2 to TRBJ1-3; 10 nucleotides line up with TRBD1. The CDR3 DNA sequence: TGTGCCGGCAGCCAAGGACAGGGGGGTACTGGAAACACCATATATTTT. Residues: CAGSQGQGGTGNTIYF. Together with reference TRBV7-2 and TRBJ1-3, the CDR3 gives the full variable domain: GAGVSQSPSNKVTEKGKDVELRCDPISGHTALYWYRQSLGQGLEFLIYFQGNSAPDKSGLPSDRFSAERTGGSVSTLTIQRTQQEDSAVYLCAGSQGQGGTGNTIYFGEGSWLTVV.